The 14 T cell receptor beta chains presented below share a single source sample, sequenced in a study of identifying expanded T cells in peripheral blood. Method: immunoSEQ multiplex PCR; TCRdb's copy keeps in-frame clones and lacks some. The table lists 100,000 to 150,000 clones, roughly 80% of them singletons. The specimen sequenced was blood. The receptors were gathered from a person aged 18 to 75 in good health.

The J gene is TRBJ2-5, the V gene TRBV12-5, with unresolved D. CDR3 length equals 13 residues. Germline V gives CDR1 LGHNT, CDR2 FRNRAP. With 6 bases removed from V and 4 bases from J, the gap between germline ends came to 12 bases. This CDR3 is CASGTDATETQYF. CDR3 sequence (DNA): TGTGCTAGTGGAACGGACGCCACAGAGACCCAGTACTTC.

CDR3 protein: CSVALTDGGGYTF. The CDR3 nucleotides read TGCAGCGTTGCTCTTACAGACGGAGGTGGCTACACCTTC. The chain recombines TRBV29-1 with TRBJ1-2; D gene uncertain. Germline-derived CDR1 and CDR2 are SQVTM and ANQGSEA. This CDR3 is built from 13 residues. Between the trimmed V and J ends, which lost 4 bases and 7 bases, there was a span of 16 bases.

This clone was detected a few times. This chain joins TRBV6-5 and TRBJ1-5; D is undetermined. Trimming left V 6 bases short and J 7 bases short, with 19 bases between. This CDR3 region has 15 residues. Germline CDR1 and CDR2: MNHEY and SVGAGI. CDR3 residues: CASSRTRETRQPQHF. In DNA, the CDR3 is TGTGCCAGCAGCCGTACCCGGGAGACGCGCCAGCCCCAGCATTTT.

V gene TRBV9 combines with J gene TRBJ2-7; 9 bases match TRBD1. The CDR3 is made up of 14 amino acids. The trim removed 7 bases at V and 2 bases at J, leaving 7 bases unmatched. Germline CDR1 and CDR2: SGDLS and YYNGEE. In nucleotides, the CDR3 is TGTGCCAGCTCCGAGGGGGACAGGGCCTACGAGCAGTACTTC. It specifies CASSEGDRAYEQYF.

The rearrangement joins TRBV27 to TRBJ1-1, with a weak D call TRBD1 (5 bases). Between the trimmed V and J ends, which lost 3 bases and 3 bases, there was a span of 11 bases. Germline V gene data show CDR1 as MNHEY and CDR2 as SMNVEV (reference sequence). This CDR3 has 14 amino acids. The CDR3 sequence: CASSFGRGDTEAFF. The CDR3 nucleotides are TGTGCCAGCAGTTTTGGGCGGGGGGACACTGAAGCTTTCTTT.

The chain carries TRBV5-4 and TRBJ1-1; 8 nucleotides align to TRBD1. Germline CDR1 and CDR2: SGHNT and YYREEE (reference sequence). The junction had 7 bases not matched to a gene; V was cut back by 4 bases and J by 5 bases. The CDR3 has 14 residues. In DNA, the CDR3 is TGTGCCAGCAGCACCGGACAGGGCGGGACTGAAGCTTTCTTT. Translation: CASSTGQGGTEAFF.

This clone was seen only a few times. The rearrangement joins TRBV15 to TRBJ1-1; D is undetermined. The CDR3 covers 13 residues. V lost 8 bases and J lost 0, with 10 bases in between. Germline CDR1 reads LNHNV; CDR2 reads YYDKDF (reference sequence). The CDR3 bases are TGTGCCACCGGTGCAGAAATGAACACTGAAGCTTTCTTT. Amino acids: CATGAEMNTEAFF.

This chain's CDR3 is CASSSRVVITDTQYF. CDR3 DNA sequence: TGTGCCAGCAGCTCCAGGGTTGTGATCACAGATACGCAGTATTTT. The chain combines TRBV5-4 with TRBJ2-3, with a tentative D call TRBD1 (5 bases). V lost 3 bases to trimming and J lost 2 bases, with 13 bases between them. The CDR3 is 15 amino acids. Per germline, CDR1 SGHNT and CDR2 YYREEE (reference sequence).

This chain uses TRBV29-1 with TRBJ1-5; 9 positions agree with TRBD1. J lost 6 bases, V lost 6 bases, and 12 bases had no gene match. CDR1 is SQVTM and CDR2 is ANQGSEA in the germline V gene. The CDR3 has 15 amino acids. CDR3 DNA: TGCAGCGTCCGGACAGGGGAAGGGGTAGGTCAGCCCCAGCATTTT. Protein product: CSVRTGEGVGQPQHF.

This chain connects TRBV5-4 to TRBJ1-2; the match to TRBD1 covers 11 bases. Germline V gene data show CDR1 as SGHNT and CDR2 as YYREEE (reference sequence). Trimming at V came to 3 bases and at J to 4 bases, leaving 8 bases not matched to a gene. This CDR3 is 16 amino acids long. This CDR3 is CASSSFLDRGLYGYTF. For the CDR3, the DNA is TGTGCCAGCAGCTCATTCCTGGACAGGGGGCTCTATGGCTACACCTTC.

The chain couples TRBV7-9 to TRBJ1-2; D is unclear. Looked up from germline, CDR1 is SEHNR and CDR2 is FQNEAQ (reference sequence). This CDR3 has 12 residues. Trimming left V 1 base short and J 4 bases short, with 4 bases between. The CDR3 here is CASSLESYGYTF. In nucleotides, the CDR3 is TGTGCCAGCAGCTTAGAGAGCTATGGCTACACCTTC.

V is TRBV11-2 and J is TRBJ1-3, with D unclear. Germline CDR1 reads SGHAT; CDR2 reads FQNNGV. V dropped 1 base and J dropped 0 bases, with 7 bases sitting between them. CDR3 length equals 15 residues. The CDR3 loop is CASSLGPNSGNTIYF. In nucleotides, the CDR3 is TGTGCCAGCAGCTTAGGTCCCAACTCTGGAAACACCATATATTTT.

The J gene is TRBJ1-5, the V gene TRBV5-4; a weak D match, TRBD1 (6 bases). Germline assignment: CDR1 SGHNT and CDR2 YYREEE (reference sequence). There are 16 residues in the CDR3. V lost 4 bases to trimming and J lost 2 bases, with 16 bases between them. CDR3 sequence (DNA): TGTGCCAGCAGCAAAGGGGGGGATAGTGGCAATCAGCCCCAGCATTTT. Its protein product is CASSKGGDSGNQPQHF.

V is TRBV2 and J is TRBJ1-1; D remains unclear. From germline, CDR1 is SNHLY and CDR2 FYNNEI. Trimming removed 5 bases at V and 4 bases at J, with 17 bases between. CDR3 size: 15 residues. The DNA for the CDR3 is TGTGCCAGCAGTACGGAAGGCGGTTGGGCCACTGAAGCTTTCTTT. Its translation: CASSTEGGWATEAFF.